This TCR beta chain was profiled in a study of T-cell reconstitution after alpha-beta-depleted transplantation in children. This clonotype was observed at least ten times. Its antigen remains unidentified. Whole-study results and caveats: Surviving recipient T cells and thymic progenitors underlay high day-60 TCRbeta diversity in some patients.

As it was prepared, the TCRbeta library received unique molecular identifiers. A single record per CDR3 protein comes from TCRdb applying MiXCR to the PCR reads. The sample contains over 100,000 distinct CDR3 sequences, around 7% of which appear only once. This clonotype was sampled from a boy between 2 and 10 years old with acute lymphoblastic leukemia, due to receive a stem cell transplant. The specimen was PBMCs, collected before TCRalphabeta/CD19-depleted stem cell transplant.

The CDR3, as DNA: TGCAGTGCTATTGGGACTAGCGGGGGGTCTCAAGAGACCCAGTACTTC. This translates into CSAIGTSGGSQETQYF. The chain uses TRBV20-1 and TRBJ2-5; 15 bases agree with TRBD2. Per the germline V gene, CDR1 is DFQATT and CDR2 is SNEGSKA (reference sequence). The CDR3 is 16 residues long. The V gene end was trimmed by 4 bases and the J gene end by 2 bases; junction bases not matched to a gene: 5.